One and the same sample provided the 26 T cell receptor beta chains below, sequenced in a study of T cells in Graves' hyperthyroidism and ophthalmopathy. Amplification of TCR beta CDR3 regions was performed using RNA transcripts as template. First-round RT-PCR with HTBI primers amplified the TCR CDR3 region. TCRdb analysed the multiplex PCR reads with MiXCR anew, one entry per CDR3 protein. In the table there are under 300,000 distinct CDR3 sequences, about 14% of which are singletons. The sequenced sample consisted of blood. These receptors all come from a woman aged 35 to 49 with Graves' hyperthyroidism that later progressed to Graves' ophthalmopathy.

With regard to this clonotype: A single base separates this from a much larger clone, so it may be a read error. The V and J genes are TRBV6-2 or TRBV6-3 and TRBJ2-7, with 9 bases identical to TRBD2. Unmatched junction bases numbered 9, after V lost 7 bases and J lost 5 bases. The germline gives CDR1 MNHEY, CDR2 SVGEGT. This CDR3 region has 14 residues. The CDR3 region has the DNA TGTGCCAGCACCCCTAGCGGGGTAGCCGACGAGCAGTACTTC. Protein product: CASTPSGVADEQYF.

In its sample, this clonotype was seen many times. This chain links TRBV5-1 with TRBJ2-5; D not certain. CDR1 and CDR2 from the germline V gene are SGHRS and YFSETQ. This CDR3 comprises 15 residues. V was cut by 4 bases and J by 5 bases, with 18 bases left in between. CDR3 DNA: TGCGCCAGCAGCCCGTCAGGCTATCTAGGGGAGACCCAGTACTTC. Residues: CASSPSGYLGETQYF.

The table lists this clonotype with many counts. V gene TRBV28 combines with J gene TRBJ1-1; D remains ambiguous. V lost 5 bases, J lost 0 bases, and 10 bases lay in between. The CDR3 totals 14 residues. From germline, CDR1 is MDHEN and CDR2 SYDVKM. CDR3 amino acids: CASSPTGMNTEAFF. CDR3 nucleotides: TGTGCCAGCAGTCCCACTGGGATGAACACTGAAGCTTTCTTT. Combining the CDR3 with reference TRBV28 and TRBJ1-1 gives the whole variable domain DVKVTQSSRYLVKRTGEKVFLECVQDMDHENMFWYRQDPGLGLRLIYFSYDVKMKEKGDIPEGYSVSREKKERFSLILESASTNQTSMYLCASSPTGMNTEAFFGQGTRLTVV.

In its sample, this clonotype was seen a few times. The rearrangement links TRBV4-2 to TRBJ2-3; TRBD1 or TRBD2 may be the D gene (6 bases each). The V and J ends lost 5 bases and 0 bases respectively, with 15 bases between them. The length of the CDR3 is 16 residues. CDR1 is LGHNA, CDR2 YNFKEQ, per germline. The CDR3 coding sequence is TGTGCCAGCAGCACGGTGGGGGCGGGGAGCACAGATACGCAGTATTTT. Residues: CASSTVGAGSTDTQYF.

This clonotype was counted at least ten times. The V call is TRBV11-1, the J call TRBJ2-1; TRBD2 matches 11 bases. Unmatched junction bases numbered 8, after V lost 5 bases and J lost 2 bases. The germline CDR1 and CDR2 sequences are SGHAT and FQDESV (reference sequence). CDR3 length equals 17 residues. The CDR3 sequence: CASSRTSGSWAYNEQFF. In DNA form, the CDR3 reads TGTGCCAGCAGCCGTACTAGCGGGAGTTGGGCCTACAATGAGCAGTTCTTC. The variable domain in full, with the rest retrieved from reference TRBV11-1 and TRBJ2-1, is EAEVAQSPRYKITEKSQAVAFWCDPISGHATLYWYRQILGQGPELLVQFQDESVVDDSQLPKDRFSAERLKGVDSTLKIQPAELGDSAMYLCASSRTSGSWAYNEQFFGPGTRLTVL.

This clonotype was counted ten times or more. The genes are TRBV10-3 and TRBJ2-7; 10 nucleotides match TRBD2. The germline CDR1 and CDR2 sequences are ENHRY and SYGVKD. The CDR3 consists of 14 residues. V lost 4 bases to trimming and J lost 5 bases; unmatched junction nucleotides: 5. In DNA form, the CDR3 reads TGTGCCATCAGTGGGGTCGGGACTAGCGACGAGCAGTACTTC. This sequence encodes CAISGVGTSDEQYF.

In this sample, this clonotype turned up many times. CDR3 loop: CASRAGGLKVNTGELFF. Here the CDR3 DNA reads TGTGCCAGCAGAGCGGGAGGTCTGAAGGTGAACACCGGGGAGCTGTTTTTT. The chain has TRBV28 and TRBJ2-2; 9 bases map to TRBD2. Germline values: CDR1 MDHEN, CDR2 SYDVKM. The CDR3 is 17 amino acids. Trimming removed 6 bases from V and 1 base from J; junction bases left unmatched: 9. Supplemented by reference TRBV28 and TRBJ2-2, the full variable domain reads DVKVTQSSRYLVKRTGEKVFLECVQDMDHENMFWYRQDPGLGLRLIYFSYDVKMKEKGDIPEGYSVSREKKERFSLILESASTNQTSMYLCASRAGGLKVNTGELFFGEGSRLTVL.

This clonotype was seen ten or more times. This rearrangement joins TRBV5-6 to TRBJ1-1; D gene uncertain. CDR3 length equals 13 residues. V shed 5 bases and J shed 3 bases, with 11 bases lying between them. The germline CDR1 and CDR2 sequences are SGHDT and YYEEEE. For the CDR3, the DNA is TGTGCCAGCAGTATGGGTGGGGACACTGAAGCTTTCTTT. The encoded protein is CASSMGGDTEAFF.

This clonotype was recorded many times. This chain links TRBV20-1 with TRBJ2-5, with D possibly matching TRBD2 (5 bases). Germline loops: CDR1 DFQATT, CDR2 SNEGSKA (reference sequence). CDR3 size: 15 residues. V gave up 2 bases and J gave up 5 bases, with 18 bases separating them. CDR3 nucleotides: TGCAGTGCTAGAAGAGGGCCAGCCCCTGGGGAGACCCAGTACTTC. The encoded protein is CSARRGPAPGETQYF.

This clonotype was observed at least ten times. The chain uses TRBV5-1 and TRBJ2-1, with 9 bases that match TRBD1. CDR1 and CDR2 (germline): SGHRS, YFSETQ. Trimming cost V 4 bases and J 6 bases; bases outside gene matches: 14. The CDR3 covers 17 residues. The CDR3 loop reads CASSPYEGTGFFNEQFF. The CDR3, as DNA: TGCGCCAGCAGCCCCTACGAGGGGACAGGGTTTTTCAATGAGCAGTTCTTC.

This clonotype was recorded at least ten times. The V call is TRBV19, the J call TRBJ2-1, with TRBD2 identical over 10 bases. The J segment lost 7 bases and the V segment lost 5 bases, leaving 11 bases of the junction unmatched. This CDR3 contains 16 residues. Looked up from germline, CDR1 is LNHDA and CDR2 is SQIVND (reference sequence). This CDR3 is CASSDPLAGASNEQFF. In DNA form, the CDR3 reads TGTGCCAGTAGTGACCCTCTAGCGGGAGCGTCTAATGAGCAGTTCTTC.

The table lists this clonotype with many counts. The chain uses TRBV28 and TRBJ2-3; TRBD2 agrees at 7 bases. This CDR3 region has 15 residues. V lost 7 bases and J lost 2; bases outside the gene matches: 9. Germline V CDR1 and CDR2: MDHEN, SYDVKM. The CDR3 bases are TGTGCCAGCACCGACGGGGAGCGGGACACAGATACGCAGTATTTT. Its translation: CASTDGERDTDTQYF.

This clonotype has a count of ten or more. The CDR3 loop reads CATSRADPGSTYEQYF. CDR3 bases: TGTGCCACCAGCAGAGCGGATCCAGGGAGCACCTACGAGCAGTACTTC. The J gene is TRBJ2-7, the V gene TRBV15; the D call may be TRBD1 or TRBD2 (5 bases each). Germline CDR1 and CDR2: LNHNV and YYDKDF (reference sequence). The CDR3 loop spans 16 amino acids. With 1 base removed from V and 2 bases from J, the gap between germline ends came to 15 bases.

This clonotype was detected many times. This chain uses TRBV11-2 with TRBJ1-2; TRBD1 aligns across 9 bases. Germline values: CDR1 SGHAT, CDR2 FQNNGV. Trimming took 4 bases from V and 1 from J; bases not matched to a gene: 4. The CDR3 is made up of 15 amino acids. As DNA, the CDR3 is TGTGCCAGCAGCTATGGGACAGGGATTAACTATGGCTACACCTTC. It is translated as CASSYGTGINYGYTF.

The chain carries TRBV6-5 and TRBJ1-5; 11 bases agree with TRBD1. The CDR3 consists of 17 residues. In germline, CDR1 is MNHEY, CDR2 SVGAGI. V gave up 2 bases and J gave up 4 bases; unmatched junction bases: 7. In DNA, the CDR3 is TGTGCCAGCAGTTACGGGACAGGGGGTTCTTCGAATCAGCCCCAGCATTTT. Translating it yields CASSYGTGGSSNQPQHF.

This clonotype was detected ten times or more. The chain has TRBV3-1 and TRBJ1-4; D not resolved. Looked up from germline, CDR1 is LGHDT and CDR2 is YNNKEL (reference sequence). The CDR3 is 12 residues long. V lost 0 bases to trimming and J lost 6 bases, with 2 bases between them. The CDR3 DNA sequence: TGTGCCAGCAGCCAAGATGATGAAAAACTGTTTTTT. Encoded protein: CASSQDDEKLFF.

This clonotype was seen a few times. The CDR3 DNA is TGTGCCAGTAACGCGGGCCCCCTAACCTACGAGCAGTACTTC. It specifies CASNAGPLTYEQYF. The rearrangement links TRBV19 to TRBJ2-7; D may be TRBD2 (5 bases). This CDR3 region has 14 residues. Germline V gene data show CDR1 as LNHDA and CDR2 as SQIVND (reference sequence). V dropped 7 bases and J dropped 2 bases, with 15 bases sitting between them.

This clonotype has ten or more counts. The CDR3 sequence is CASRSSGANVLTF. As DNA, the CDR3 is TGTGCCAGCAGGAGCTCTGGGGCCAACGTCCTGACTTTC. The chain carries TRBV27 and TRBJ2-6, with D hard to call. Germline V gene lookup returns CDR1 MNHEY and CDR2 SMNVEV (reference sequence). This CDR3 spans 13 amino acids. Between the trimmed V and J ends, which lost 6 bases and 0 bases, there was a span of 3 bases.

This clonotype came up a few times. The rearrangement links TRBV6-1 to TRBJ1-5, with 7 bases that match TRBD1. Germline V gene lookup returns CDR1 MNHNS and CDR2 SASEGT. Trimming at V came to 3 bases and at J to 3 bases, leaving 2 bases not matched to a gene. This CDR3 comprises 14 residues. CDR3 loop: CASSDRGYNQPQHF. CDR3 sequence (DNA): TGTGCCAGCAGTGACAGGGGGTACAATCAGCCCCAGCATTTT.

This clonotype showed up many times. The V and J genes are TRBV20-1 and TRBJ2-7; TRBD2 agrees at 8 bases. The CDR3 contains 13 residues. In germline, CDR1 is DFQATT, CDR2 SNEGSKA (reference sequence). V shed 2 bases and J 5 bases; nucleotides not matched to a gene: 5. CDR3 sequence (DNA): TGCAGTGCTAGACAAGCGGGAGCCAACGAGCAGTACTTC. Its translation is CSARQAGANEQYF.

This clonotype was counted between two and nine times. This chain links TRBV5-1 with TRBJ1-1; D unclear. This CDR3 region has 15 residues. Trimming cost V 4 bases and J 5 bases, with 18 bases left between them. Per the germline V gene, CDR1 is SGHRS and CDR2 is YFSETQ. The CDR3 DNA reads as TGCGCCAGCAGCCCAGACGGACTCATGGGGACTGAAGCTTTCTTT. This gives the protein CASSPDGLMGTEAFF.

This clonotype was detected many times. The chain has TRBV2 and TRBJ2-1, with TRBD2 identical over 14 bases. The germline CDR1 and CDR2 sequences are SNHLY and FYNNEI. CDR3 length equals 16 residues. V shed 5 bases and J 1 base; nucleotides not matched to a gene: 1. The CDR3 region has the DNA TGTGCCAGCAGTTGGACTAGCGGGAGGTCCTACAATGAGCAGTTCTTC. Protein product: CASSWTSGRSYNEQFF.

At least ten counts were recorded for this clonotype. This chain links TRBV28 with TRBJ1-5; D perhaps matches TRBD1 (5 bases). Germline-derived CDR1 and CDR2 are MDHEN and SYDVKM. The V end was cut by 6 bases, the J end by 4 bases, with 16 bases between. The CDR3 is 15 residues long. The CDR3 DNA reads TGTGCCAGCAGCCCTGGGGACGGACGGAATCAGCCCCAGCATTTT. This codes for CASSPGDGRNQPQHF.

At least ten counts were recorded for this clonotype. CDR3 residues: CASSQGRGWGTEAFF. In DNA form, the CDR3 reads TGTGCCAGCAGCCAAGGGAGGGGTTGGGGCACTGAAGCTTTCTTT. The chain is built from TRBV3-1 and TRBJ1-1; D may be TRBD1 (5 bases). From germline, CDR1 is LGHDT and CDR2 YNNKEL (reference sequence). Between the trimmed V and J ends, which lost 1 base and 4 bases, there was a span of 13 bases. The CDR3 extends over 15 amino acids.

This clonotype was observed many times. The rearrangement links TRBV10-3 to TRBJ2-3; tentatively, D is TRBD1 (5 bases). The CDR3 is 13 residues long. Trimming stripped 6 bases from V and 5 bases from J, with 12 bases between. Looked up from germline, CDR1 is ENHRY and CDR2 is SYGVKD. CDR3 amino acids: CAISRQSGDTQYF. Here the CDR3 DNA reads TGTGCCATCAGCCGACAGTCAGGAGATACGCAGTATTTT.

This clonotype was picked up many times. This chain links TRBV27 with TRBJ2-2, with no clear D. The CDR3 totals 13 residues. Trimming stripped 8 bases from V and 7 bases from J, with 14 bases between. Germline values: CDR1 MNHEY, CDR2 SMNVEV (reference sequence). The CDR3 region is CASSSFSGGELFF. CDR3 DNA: TGTGCCAGCTCCTCGTTCTCAGGCGGGGAGCTGTTTTTT.